A single TCR beta chain is shown here with its context. The data are from a study of cytomegalovirus exposure and HLA in healthy donors. Libraries were prepared by immunoSEQ multiplex PCR; TCRdb keeps only in-frame clonotypes and omits some of them. The table has about 240,000 clones, around nine tenths seen once. Trimming removed 8 bases from V and 6 bases from J, with 16 bases in between. CDR1 LNHDA and CDR2 SQIVND come from the germline V gene (reference sequence). CDR3 size: 14 residues. The sequencing sample was made of PBMCs. V is TRBV19 and J is TRBJ2-2; the D gene is possibly TRBD2 (5 bases). This receptor was taken from a man younger than 35 in good health and CMV-seronegative. CDR3 amino acids: CASRQVNGAGELFF. CDR3 nucleotide sequence: TGTGCCAGTCGTCAGGTTAACGGGGCCGGGGAGCTGTTTTTT.